This T cell receptor beta chain was captured in a study of human T cells and chemical hapten exposure. General observations from the study: The study found that DPC sensitization did not change TCRs above 1 in 1000 frequency.

In the original processing: The median was about 100,000 TCRs per sample, ranging roughly 20,000 to 750,000. MiXCR, run by TCRdb on the 5' RACE reads, gives a single entry per CDR3 protein. The V and J calls follow TCRdb's processing rather than the paper's. The sample contains tens of thousands of distinct CDR3 sequences, 7.7% of which appear only once. The total RNA was obtained from whole blood that was not fractionated. The table lists this clonotype with many counts. The antigen is unknown. This clonotype was obtained from a male donor in good health.

CDR3: CASSQVGGRTDTQYF. The CDR3 DNA sequence: TGTGCCAGCAGCCAAGTTGGGGGGCGTACAGATACGCAGTATTTT. The chain combines TRBV3-1 with TRBJ2-3; D is tentatively TRBD1 or TRBD2 (6 bases each). Germline assignment: CDR1 LGHDT and CDR2 YNNKEL (reference sequence). The V and J ends lost 1 base and 3 bases respectively, with 11 bases between them. CDR3 size: 15 residues.